This is a list of T cell receptor beta chains from one sample in a study of PD-1 blockade in mismatch repair-deficient tumors. The method was immunoSEQ multiplex PCR; TCRdb's version includes in-frame clones alone and lacks a portion of them. The sample has some 40,000 clones, around four fifths seen once. The input for sequencing was PBMCs, taken around 40 weeks after starting pembrolizumab. The receptors were gathered from an adult with mismatch repair-deficient cancer. Both conserved end residues are part of each CDR3. The order of the fields is D gene, J gene, clone size, V gene, CDR3 protein, CDR3 DNA. The D gene is left open where the match is weak. A row's size may be missing; if present it is once, few, many or a size class.

d_gene: TRBD1; j_gene: TRBJ2-1; abundance: -; v_gene: TRBV18; CDR3aa: CASSPLRRGQYYNEQFF; CDR3nt: TGTGCCAGCTCTCCCTTGCGCAGGGGACAGTACTACAATGAGCAGTTCTTC
d_gene: -; j_gene: TRBJ1-2; abundance: -; v_gene: TRBV5-1; CDR3aa: CASSLELGVTGYTF; CDR3nt: TGCGCCAGCAGCTTGGAGCTAGGGGTGACTGGCTACACCTTC
d_gene: TRBD1; j_gene: TRBJ1-4; abundance: -; v_gene: TRBV5-1; CDR3aa: CASRTGAREKLFF; CDR3nt: TGCGCCAGCAGAACAGGGGCGCGTGAAAAACTGTTTTTT
d_gene: -; j_gene: TRBJ2-7; abundance: few; v_gene: TRBV28; CDR3aa: CASSFGGLALYEQYF; CDR3nt: TGTGCCAGCAGTTTTGGCGGTCTAGCACTATACGAGCAGTACTTC
d_gene: TRBD1; j_gene: TRBJ1-4; abundance: -; v_gene: TRBV4-2; CDR3aa: CASSQPGTATNEKLFF; CDR3nt: TGTGCCAGCAGCCAACCTGGGACAGCAACTAATGAAAAACTGTTTTTT
d_gene: TRBD2; j_gene: TRBJ2-3; abundance: -; v_gene: TRBV5-1; CDR3aa: CASSSLAGGTDTQYF; CDR3nt: TGCGCCAGCAGCTCATTAGCGGGAGGAACAGATACGCAGTATTTT
d_gene: TRBD2; j_gene: TRBJ2-7; abundance: once; v_gene: TRBV5-4; CDR3aa: CASSFGTSGGPERYF; CDR3nt: TGTGCCAGCAGCTTCGGGACTAGCGGGGGTCCCGAGAGGTACTTC
d_gene: TRBD1; j_gene: TRBJ2-6; abundance: -; v_gene: TRBV30; CDR3aa: CAWSDGTGRSGANVLTF; CDR3nt: TGTGCCTGGAGTGATGGGACAGGGAGATCTGGGGCCAACGTCCTGACTTTC
d_gene: -; j_gene: TRBJ1-2; abundance: once; v_gene: TRBV14; CDR3aa: CASSHHLGGFYGYTF; CDR3nt: TGTGCCAGCAGCCACCACTTGGGGGGATTCTATGGCTACACCTTC
d_gene: -; j_gene: TRBJ1-2; abundance: -; v_gene: TRBV19; CDR3aa: CASSIVEGSYGYTF; CDR3nt: TGTGCCAGTAGTATAGTGGAGGGCAGCTATGGCTACACCTTC
d_gene: TRBD1; j_gene: TRBJ1-5; abundance: -; v_gene: TRBV19; CDR3aa: CASSHRTGAINQPQHF; CDR3nt: TGTGCCAGTAGTCACCGGACAGGGGCAATCAATCAGCCCCAGCATTTT
d_gene: -; j_gene: TRBJ1-2; abundance: -; v_gene: TRBV27; CDR3aa: CASSFNRNYGYTF; CDR3nt: TGTGCCAGCAGTTTTAACAGAAACTATGGCTACACCTTC
d_gene: TRBD2; j_gene: TRBJ2-1; abundance: -; v_gene: TRBV5-1; CDR3aa: CASSLAGRGYNEQFF; CDR3nt: TGCGCCAGCAGCTTGGCCGGGAGGGGTTACAATGAGCAGTTCTTC
d_gene: -; j_gene: TRBJ2-4; abundance: once; v_gene: TRBV28; CDR3aa: CASTTLGDIQYF; CDR3nt: TGTGCCAGCACCACTTTGGGCGACATTCAGTACTTC
d_gene: TRBD1; j_gene: TRBJ1-1; abundance: -; v_gene: TRBV7-2; CDR3aa: CASSPTQGANTEAFF; CDR3nt: TGTGCCAGCAGCCCAACACAGGGGGCTAACACTGAAGCTTTCTTT
d_gene: TRBD2; j_gene: TRBJ2-3; abundance: -; v_gene: TRBV30; CDR3aa: CASPLAGATDTQYF; CDR3nt: TGTGCTTCCCCCCTAGCGGGAGCAACAGATACGCAGTATTTT
d_gene: -; j_gene: TRBJ1-2; abundance: -; v_gene: TRBV19; CDR3aa: CATSSGWESGYTF; CDR3nt: TGTGCCACCTCCTCCGGTTGGGAGTCTGGCTACACCTTC
d_gene: TRBD2; j_gene: TRBJ2-7; abundance: -; v_gene: TRBV28; CDR3aa: CASSLRVGGSVYEQYF; CDR3nt: TGTGCCAGCAGTTTAAGGGTGGGGGGGTCCGTCTACGAGCAGTACTTC
d_gene: TRBD1; j_gene: TRBJ2-3; abundance: -; v_gene: TRBV7-9; CDR3aa: CASSITGVADTQYF; CDR3nt: TGTGCCAGCAGCATTACAGGGGTGGCAGATACGCAGTATTTT
d_gene: TRBD2; j_gene: TRBJ2-3; abundance: -; v_gene: TRBV7-2; CDR3aa: CASSRLAGGVDTQYF; CDR3nt: TGTGCCAGCAGCCGACTAGCGGGAGGGGTAGATACGCAGTATTTT
d_gene: -; j_gene: TRBJ2-3; abundance: -; v_gene: TRBV7-2; CDR3aa: CASSFRSSDTQYF; CDR3nt: TGTGCCAGCAGCTTTAGGAGCTCAGATACGCAGTATTTT
d_gene: -; j_gene: TRBJ2-1; abundance: once; v_gene: TRBV2; CDR3aa: CASSEVALSYNEQFF; CDR3nt: TGTGCCAGCAGTGAAGTAGCCCTCTCCTACAATGAGCAGTTCTTC
d_gene: TRBD2; j_gene: TRBJ2-1; abundance: -; v_gene: TRBV18; CDR3aa: CASSPVAGGGVYNEQFF; CDR3nt: TGTGCCAGCTCACCAGTGGCGGGAGGAGGGGTATACAATGAGCAGTTCTTC
d_gene: -; j_gene: TRBJ2-1; abundance: -; v_gene: TRBV6-1; CDR3aa: CASVALVSEQFF; CDR3nt: TGTGCCAGCGTCGCACTAGTTTCTGAGCAGTTCTTC
d_gene: -; j_gene: TRBJ1-3; abundance: -; v_gene: TRBV5-5; CDR3aa: CASSFTGQGTGNTIYF; CDR3nt: TGTGCCAGCAGCTTCACAGGACAAGGTACTGGAAACACCATATATTTT
d_gene: -; j_gene: TRBJ1-1; abundance: -; v_gene: TRBV11-3; CDR3aa: CAIVTGQTEAFF; CDR3nt: TGTGCCATTGTAACAGGGCAGACTGAAGCTTTCTTT
d_gene: -; j_gene: TRBJ1-2; abundance: -; v_gene: TRBV7-9; CDR3aa: CASSFPGGYGYTF; CDR3nt: TGTGCCAGCAGCTTCCCGGGGGGGTATGGCTACACCTTC
d_gene: -; j_gene: TRBJ1-5; abundance: -; v_gene: TRBV25-1; CDR3aa: CASSELKQLDSNQPQHF; CDR3nt: TGTGCCAGCAGTGAATTGAAACAGTTAGATAGCAATCAGCCCCAGCATTTT
d_gene: -; j_gene: TRBJ1-2; abundance: -; v_gene: TRBV15; CDR3aa: CATSSPSGGKGGYTF; CDR3nt: TGTGCCACCAGCAGCCCCAGTGGGGGCAAGGGGGGCTACACCTTC
d_gene: -; j_gene: TRBJ2-7; abundance: medium-sized; v_gene: TRBV7-2; CDR3aa: CASELRHF; CDR3nt: TGTGCCAGCGAGTTGCGGCACTTC
d_gene: -; j_gene: TRBJ1-5; abundance: -; v_gene: TRBV6-1; CDR3aa: CASSRQNSNQPQHF; CDR3nt: TGTGCCAGCAGTCGACAAAATAGCAATCAGCCCCAGCATTTT
d_gene: -; j_gene: TRBJ2-3; abundance: -; v_gene: TRBV6-1; CDR3aa: CASSENRGDTQYF; CDR3nt: TGTGCCAGCAGTGAAAACCGAGGAGATACGCAGTATTTT
d_gene: TRBD2; j_gene: TRBJ2-5; abundance: -; v_gene: TRBV9; CDR3aa: CASGLAAQETQYF; CDR3nt: TGTGCCAGCGGACTAGCGGCACAAGAGACCCAGTACTTC
d_gene: -; j_gene: TRBJ2-2; abundance: -; v_gene: TRBV7-3; CDR3aa: CASSLNSVGTGELFF; CDR3nt: TGTGCCAGCAGCTTAAATAGCGTGGGCACCGGGGAGCTGTTTTTT
d_gene: -; j_gene: TRBJ1-2; abundance: -; v_gene: TRBV9; CDR3aa: CASSLTQGAGYTF; CDR3nt: TGTGCCAGCAGCCTGACCCAGGGTGCTGGCTACACCTTC
d_gene: -; j_gene: TRBJ1-2; abundance: -; v_gene: TRBV19; CDR3aa: CASSVGAGEAYGYTF; CDR3nt: TGTGCCAGTAGTGTAGGGGCCGGGGAGGCCTATGGCTACACCTTC
d_gene: TRBD2; j_gene: TRBJ2-1; abundance: -; v_gene: TRBV7-9; CDR3aa: CASSLGTSNEQFF; CDR3nt: TGTGCCAGCAGCTTAGGGACTAGCAATGAGCAGTTCTTC
d_gene: -; j_gene: TRBJ1-5; abundance: -; v_gene: TRBV6-1; CDR3aa: CASTWGGVFDQPQHF; CDR3nt: TGTGCCAGCACTTGGGGAGGGGTCTTCGATCAGCCCCAGCATTTT
d_gene: -; j_gene: TRBJ1-4; abundance: -; v_gene: TRBV9; CDR3aa: CASSVEGGRSEKLFF; CDR3nt: TGTGCCAGCAGCGTAGAAGGGGGACGTAGTGAAAAACTGTTTTTT
d_gene: TRBD1; j_gene: TRBJ1-2; abundance: once; v_gene: TRBV4-1; CDR3aa: CASSPRDRGPLGGYTF; CDR3nt: TGCGCCAGCAGCCCCCGGGACAGGGGACCCCTTGGAGGCTACACCTTC
d_gene: -; j_gene: TRBJ2-5; abundance: -; v_gene: TRBV12-1; CDR3aa: CASSFNQTDNQETQYF; CDR3nt: TGTGCCAGCAGCTTTAACCAGACAGACAACCAAGAGACCCAGTACTTC
d_gene: -; j_gene: TRBJ1-5; abundance: -; v_gene: TRBV7-8; CDR3aa: CASSFSSNQPQHF; CDR3nt: TGTGCCAGCAGCTTTAGTAGCAATCAGCCCCAGCATTTT
d_gene: TRBD2; j_gene: TRBJ2-3; abundance: -; v_gene: TRBV5-1; CDR3aa: CASSLDGRALGDTQYF; CDR3nt: TGCGCCAGCAGCTTGGACGGGAGGGCCCTCGGAGATACGCAGTATTTT
d_gene: -; j_gene: TRBJ2-4; abundance: -; v_gene: TRBV5-1; CDR3aa: CASSVQTGNIQYF; CDR3nt: TGCGCCAGCAGCGTCCAGACCGGGAACATTCAGTACTTC
d_gene: TRBD2; j_gene: TRBJ2-7; abundance: -; v_gene: TRBV7-8; CDR3aa: CASSLVATSESYEQYF; CDR3nt: TGTGCCAGCAGCTTAGTTGCGACTAGCGAATCCTACGAGCAGTACTTC